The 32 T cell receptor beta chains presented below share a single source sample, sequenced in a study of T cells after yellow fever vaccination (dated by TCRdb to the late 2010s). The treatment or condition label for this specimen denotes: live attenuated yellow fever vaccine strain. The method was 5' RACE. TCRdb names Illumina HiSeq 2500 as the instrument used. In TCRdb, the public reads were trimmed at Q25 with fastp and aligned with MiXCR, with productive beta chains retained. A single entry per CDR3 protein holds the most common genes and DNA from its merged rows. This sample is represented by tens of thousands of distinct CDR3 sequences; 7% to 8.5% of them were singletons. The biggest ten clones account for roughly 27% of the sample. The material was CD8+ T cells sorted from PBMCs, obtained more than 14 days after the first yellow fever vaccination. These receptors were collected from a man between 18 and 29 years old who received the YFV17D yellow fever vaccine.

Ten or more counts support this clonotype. The chain's CDR3 is CASSFVGRGADTQYF. The CDR3 nucleotides read TGTGCCAGCAGTTTTGTGGGGCGAGGCGCAGATACGCAGTATTTT. The chain is built from TRBV12-3 or TRBV12-4 and TRBJ2-3; maybe TRBD1 (5 bases). V lost 3 bases and J lost 4, with 14 bases in between. CDR3 length: 15 residues.

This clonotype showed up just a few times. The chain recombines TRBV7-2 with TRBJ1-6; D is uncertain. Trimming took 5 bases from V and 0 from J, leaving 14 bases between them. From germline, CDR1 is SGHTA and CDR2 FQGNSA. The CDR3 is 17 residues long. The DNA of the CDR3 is TGTGCCAGCAGCCTAACCACCCCGAGCTCCTATAATTCACCCCTCCACTTT. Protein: CASSLTTPSSYNSPLHF.

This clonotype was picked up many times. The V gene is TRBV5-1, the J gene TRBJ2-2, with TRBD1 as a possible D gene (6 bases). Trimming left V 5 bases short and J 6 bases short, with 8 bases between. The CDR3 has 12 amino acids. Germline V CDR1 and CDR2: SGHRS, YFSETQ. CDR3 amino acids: CASRGGAGELFF. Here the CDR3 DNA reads TGCGCCAGCAGAGGGGGAGCCGGGGAGCTGTTTTTT.

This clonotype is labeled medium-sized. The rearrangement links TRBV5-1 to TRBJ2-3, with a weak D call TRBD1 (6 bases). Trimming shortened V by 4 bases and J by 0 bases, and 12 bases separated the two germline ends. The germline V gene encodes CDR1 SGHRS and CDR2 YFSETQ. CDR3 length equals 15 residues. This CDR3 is CASSPGQTSTDTQYF. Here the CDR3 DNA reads TGCGCCAGCAGCCCAGGACAGACTAGCACAGATACGCAGTATTTT.

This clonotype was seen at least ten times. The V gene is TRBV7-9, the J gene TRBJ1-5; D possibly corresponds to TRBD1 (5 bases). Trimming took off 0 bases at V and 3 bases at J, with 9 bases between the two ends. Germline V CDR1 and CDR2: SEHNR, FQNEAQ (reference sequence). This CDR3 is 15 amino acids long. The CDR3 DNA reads TGTGCCAGCAGCTTAGCGTCGGGGGACAATCAGCCCCAGCATTTT. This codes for CASSLASGDNQPQHF.

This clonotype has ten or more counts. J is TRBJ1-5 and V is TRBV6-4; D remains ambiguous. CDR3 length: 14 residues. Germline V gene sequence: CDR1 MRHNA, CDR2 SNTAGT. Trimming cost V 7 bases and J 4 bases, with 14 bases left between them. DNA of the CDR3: TGTGCCAGCAAGGGAGGTTATCGTAATCAGCCCCAGCATTTT. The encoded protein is CASKGGYRNQPQHF.

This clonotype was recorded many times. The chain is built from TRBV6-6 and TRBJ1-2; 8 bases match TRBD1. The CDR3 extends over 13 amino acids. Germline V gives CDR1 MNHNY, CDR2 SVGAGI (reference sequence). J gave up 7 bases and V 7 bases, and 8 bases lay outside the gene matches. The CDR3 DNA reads TGTGCCAGCACGCAGGGGGCGGAAAGTGGCTACACCTTC. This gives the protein CASTQGAESGYTF.

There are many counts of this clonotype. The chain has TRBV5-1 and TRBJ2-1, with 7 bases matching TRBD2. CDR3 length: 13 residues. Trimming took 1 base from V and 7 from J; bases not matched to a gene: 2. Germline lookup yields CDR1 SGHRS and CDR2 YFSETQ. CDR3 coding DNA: TGCGCCAGCAGCTTGAGCGGGACTAATGAGCAGTTCTTC. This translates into CASSLSGTNEQFF.

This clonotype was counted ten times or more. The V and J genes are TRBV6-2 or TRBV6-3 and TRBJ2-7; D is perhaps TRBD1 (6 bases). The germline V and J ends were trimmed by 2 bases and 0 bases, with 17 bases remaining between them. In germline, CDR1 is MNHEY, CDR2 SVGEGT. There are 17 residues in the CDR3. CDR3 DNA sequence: TGTGCCAGCAGTTACCCGGGGCAGGGGATGAGCTCCTACGAGCAGTACTTC. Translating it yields CASSYPGQGMSSYEQYF.

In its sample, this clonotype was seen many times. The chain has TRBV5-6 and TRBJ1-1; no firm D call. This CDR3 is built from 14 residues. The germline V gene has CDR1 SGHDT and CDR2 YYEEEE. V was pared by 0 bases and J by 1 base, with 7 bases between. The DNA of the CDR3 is TGTGCCAGCAGCTTGGTAGGCAAGAACACTGAAGCTTTCTTT. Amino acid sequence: CASSLVGKNTEAFF.

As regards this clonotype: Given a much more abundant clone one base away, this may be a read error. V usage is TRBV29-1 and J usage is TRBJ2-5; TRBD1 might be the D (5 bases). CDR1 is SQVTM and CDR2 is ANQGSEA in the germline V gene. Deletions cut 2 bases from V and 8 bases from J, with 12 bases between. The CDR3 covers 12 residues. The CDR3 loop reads CSVEFGADTQYF. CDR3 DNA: TGCAGCGTTGAATTTGGGGCGGACACCCAGTACTTC.

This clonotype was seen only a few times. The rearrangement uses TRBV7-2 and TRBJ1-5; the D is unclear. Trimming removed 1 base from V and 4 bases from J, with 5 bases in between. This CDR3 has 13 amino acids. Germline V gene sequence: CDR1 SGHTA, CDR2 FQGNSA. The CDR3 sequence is CASSLGWNQPQHF. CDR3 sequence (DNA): TGTGCCAGCAGCTTAGGGTGGAATCAGCCCCAGCATTTT.

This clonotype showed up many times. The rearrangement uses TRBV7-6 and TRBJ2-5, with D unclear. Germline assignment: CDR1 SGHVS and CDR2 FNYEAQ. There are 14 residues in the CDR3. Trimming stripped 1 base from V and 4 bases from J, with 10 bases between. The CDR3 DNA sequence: TGTGCCAGCAGCTTAGAGGTAGATGGAGAGACCCAGTACTTC. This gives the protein CASSLEVDGETQYF.

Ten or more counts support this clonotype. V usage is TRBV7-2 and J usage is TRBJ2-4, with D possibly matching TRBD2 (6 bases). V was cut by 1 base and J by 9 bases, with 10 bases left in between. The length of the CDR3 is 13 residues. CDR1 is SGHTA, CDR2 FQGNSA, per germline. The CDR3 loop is CASSLGGEVIQYF. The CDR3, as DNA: TGTGCCAGCAGCTTAGGGGGGGAGGTCATTCAGTACTTC. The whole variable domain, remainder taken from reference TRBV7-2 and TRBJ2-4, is GAGVSQSPSNKVTEKGKDVELRCDPISGHTALYWYRQSLGQGLEFLIYFQGNSAPDKSGLPSDRFSAERTGGSVSTLTIQRTQQEDSAVYLCASSLGGEVIQYFGAGTRLSVL.

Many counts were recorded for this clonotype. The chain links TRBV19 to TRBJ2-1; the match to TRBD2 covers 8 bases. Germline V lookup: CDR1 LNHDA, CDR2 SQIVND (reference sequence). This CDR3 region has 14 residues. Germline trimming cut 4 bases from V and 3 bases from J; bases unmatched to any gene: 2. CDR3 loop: CASSKRGGYNEQFF. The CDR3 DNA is TGTGCCAGTAGTAAACGGGGGGGCTACAATGAGCAGTTCTTC.

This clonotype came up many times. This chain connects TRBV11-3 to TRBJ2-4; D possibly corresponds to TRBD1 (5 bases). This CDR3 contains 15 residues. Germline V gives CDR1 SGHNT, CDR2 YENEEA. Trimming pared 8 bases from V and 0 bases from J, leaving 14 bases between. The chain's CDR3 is CASLGRPLAKNIQYF. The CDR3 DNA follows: TGTGCCAGCCTGGGGCGGCCCCTAGCCAAAAACATTCAGTACTTC.

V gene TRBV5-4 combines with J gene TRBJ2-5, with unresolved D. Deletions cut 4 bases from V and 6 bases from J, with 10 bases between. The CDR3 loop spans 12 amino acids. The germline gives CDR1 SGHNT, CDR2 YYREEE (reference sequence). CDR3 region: CASSLGEQTQYF. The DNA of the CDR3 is TGTGCCAGCAGCCTTGGTGAACAGACCCAGTACTTC.

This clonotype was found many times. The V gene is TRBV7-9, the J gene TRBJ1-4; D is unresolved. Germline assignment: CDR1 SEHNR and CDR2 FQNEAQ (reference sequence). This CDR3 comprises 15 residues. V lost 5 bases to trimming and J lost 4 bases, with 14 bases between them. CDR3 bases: TGTGCCAGCAGCGACCTCGGACGGCTTAATGAAAAACTGTTTTTT. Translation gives CASSDLGRLNEKLFF.

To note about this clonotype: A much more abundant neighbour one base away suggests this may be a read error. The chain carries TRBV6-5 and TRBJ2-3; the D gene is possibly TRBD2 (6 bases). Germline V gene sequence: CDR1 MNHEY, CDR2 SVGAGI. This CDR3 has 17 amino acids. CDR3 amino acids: CARSYSNAGRYTDTQYF. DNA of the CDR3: TGTGCCCGCAGTTACTCGAATGCGGGGCGCTACACAGATACGCAGTATTTT.

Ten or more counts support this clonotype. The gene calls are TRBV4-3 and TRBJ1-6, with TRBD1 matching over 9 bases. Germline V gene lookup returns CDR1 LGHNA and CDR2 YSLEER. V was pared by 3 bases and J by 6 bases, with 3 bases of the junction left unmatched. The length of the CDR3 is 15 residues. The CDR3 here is CASSQGTGINSPLHF. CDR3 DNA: TGCGCCAGCAGCCAGGGGACAGGGATTAATTCACCCCTCCACTTT.

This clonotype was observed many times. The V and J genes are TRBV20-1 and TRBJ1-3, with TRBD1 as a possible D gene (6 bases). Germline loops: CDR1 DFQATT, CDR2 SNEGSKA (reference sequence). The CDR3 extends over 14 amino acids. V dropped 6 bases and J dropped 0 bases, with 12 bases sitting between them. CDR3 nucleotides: TGCAGTGCCGTACAGGGTAACTCTGGAAACACCATATATTTT. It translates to CSAVQGNSGNTIYF.

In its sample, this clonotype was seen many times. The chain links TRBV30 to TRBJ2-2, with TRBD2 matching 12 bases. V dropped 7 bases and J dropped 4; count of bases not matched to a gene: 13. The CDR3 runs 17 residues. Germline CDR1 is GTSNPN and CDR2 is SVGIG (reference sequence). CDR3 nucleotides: TGTGCCTCCCCCGGACTAGCGGGGATTCATATCACCGGGGAGCTGTTTTTT. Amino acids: CASPGLAGIHITGELFF.

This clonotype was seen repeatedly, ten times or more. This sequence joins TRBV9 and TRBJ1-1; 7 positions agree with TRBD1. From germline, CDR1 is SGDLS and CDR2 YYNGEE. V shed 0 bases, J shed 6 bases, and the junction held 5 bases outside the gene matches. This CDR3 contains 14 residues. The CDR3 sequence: CASSVGGDSSEAFF. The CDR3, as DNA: TGTGCCAGCAGCGTAGGGGGGGACAGCTCTGAAGCTTTCTTT.

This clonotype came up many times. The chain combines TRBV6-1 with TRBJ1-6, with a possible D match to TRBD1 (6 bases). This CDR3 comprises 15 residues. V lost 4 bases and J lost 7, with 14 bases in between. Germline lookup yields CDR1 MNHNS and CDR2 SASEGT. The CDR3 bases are TGTGCCAGCAGTGCTGAGACAGGCGCCAATTCACCCCTCCACTTT. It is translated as CASSAETGANSPLHF.

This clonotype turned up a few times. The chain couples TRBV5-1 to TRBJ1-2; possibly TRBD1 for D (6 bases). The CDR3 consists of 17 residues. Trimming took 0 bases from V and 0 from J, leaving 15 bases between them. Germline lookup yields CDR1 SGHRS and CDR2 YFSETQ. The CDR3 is CASSLGDRRITNYGYTF. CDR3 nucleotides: TGCGCCAGCAGCTTGGGAGACAGGCGGATCACTAACTATGGCTACACCTTC.

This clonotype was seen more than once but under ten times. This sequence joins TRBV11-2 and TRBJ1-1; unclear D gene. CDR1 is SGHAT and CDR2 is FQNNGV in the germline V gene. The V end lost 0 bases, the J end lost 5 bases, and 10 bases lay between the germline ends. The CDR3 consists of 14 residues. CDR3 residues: CASSLEGAWTEAFF. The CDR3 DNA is TGTGCCAGCAGCTTAGAGGGAGCCTGGACTGAAGCTTTCTTT.

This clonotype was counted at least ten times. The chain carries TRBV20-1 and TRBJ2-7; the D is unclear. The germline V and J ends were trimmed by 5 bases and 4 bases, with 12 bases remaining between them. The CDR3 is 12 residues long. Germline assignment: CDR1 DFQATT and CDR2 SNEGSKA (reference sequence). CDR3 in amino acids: CSAFHAGYEQYF. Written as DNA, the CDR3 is TGCAGTGCTTTCCACGCCGGGTACGAGCAGTACTTC.

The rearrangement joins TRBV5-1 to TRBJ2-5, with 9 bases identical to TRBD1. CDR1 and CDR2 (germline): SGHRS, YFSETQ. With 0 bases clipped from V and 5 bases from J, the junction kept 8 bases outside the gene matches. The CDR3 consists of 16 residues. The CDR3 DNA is TGCGCCAGCAGCTTGGGGGACAGGGTCCGATCGGAGACCCAGTACTTC. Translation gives CASSLGDRVRSETQYF.

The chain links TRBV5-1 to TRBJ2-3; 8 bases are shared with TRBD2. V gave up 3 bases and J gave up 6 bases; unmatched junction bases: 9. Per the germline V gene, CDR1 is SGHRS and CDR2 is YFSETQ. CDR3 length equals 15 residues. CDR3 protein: CASSWTGGGTDTQYF. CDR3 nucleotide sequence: TGCGCCAGCAGCTGGACGGGGGGGGGGACGGATACGCAGTATTTT. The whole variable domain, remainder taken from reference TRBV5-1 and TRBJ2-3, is KAGVTQTPRYLIKTRGQQVTLSCSPISGHRSVSWYQQTPGQGLQFLFEYFSETQRNKGNFPGRFSGRQFSNSRSEMNVSTLELGDSALYLCASSWTGGGTDTQYFGPGTRLTVL.

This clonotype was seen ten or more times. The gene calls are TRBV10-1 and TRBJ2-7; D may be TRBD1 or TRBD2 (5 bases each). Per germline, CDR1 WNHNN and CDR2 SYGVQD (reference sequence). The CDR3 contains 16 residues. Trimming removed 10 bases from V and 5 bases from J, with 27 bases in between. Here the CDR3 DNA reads TGCGCCAATCGTTTGGGGACCCCCCGTTTGGTCGACGAGCAGTACGTC. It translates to CANRLGTPRLVDEQYV.

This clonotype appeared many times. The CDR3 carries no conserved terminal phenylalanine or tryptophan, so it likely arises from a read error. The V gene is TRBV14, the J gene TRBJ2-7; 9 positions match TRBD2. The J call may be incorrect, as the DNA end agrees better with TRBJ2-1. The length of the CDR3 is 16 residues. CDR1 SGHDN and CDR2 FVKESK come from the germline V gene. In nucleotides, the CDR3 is TGTGCCAGCAGCCAAATTAGCGGGGGCCCGACGGGCGTCCAGTTCTAC. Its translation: CASSQISGGPTGVQFY.

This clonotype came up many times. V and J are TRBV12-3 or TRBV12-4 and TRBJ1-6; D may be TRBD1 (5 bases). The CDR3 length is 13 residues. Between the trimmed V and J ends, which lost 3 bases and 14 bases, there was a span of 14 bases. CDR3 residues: CASSLLGEDTLHF. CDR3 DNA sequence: TGTGCCAGCAGTTTGTTGGGTGAGGACACCCTCCACTTT.